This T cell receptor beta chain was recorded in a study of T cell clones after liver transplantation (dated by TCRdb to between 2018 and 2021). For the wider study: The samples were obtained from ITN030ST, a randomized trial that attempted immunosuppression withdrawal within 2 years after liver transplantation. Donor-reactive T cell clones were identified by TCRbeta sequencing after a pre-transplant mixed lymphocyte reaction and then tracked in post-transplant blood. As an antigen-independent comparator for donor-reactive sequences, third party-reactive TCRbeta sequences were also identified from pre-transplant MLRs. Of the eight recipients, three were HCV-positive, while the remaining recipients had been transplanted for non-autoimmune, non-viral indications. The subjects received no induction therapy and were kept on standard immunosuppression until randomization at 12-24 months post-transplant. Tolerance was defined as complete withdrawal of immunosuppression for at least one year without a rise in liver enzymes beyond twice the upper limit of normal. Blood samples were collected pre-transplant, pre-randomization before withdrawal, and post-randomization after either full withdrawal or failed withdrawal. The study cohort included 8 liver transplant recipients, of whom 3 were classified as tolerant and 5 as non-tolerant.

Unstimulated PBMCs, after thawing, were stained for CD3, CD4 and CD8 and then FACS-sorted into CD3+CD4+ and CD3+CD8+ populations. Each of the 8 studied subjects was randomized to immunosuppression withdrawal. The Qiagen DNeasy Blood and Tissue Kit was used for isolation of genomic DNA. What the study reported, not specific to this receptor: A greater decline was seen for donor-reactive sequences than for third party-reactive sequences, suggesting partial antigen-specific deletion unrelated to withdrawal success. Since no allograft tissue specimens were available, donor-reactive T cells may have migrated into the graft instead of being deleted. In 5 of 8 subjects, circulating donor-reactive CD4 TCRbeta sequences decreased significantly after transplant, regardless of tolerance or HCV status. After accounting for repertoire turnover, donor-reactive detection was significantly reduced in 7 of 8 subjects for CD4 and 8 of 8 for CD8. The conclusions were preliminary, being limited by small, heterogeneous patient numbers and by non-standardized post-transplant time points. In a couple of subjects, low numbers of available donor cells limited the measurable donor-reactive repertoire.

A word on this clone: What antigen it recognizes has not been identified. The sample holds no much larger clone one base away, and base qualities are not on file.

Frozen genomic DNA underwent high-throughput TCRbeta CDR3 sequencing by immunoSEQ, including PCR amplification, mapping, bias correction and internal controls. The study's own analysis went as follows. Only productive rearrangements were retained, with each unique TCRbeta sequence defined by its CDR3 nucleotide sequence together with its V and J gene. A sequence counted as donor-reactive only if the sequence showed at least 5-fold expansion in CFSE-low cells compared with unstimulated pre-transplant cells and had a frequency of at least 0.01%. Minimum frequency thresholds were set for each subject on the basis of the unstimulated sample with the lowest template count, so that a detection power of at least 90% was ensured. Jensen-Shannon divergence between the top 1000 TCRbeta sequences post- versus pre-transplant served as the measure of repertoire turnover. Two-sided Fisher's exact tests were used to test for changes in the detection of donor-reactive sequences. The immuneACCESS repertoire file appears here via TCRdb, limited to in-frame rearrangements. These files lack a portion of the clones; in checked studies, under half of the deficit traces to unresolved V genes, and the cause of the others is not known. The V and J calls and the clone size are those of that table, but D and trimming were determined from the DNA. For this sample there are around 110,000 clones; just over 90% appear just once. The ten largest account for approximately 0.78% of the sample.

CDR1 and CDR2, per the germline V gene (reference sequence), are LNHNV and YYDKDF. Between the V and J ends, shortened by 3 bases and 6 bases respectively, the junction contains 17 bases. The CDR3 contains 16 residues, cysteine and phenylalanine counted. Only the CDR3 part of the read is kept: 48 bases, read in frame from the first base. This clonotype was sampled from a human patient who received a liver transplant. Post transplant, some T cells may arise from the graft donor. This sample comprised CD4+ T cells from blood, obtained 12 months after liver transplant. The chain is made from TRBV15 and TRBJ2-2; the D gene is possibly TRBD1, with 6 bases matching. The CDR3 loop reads CATSRLRGTGSGELFF. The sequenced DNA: TGTGCCACCAGCAGGCTGAGGGGAACAGGGTCCGGGGAGCTGTTTTTT.